Listed here are 11 T cell receptor beta chains from one sample, sequenced in a study of T cells in Graves' hyperthyroidism and ophthalmopathy. It was RNA transcripts that yielded the amplified TCR beta CDR3 regions. TCR CDR3 regions were first amplified by RT-PCR with HTBI primers. TCRdb recomputed calls from the multiplex PCR reads with MiXCR, one row per CDR3 protein. The sample records around 280,000 distinct CDR3 sequences, less than 15% being singletons. Sequences were obtained from blood. The receptor source for this set is a woman in her twenties or thirties with Graves' hyperthyroidism that later progressed to Graves' ophthalmopathy.

This clonotype occurred many times. The V call is TRBV7-3, the J call TRBJ2-1, with TRBD2 identical over 12 bases. Looked up from germline, CDR1 is SGHTA and CDR2 is FQGTGA. The CDR3 sequence is 16 residues long. Trimming at V came to 4 bases and at J to 8 bases, leaving 9 bases not matched to a gene. The CDR3 nucleotides are TGTGCCAGCAGCTCTTACGAGACTAGCGGGAGTTATGAGCAGTTCTTC. It translates to CASSSYETSGSYEQFF.

This clonotype was observed at least ten times. The chain links TRBV28 to TRBJ2-2; 7 nucleotides line up with TRBD2. The CDR3 has 15 residues. V was clipped by 8 bases and J by 4 bases; unmatched bases: 10. Germline V gives CDR1 MDHEN, CDR2 SYDVKM. The CDR3 bases are TGTGCCAGCGGTCCTCGACTAGCCTTCACCGGGGAGCTGTTTTTT. It encodes CASGPRLAFTGELFF.

The sample holds many counts of this clonotype. This rearrangement joins TRBV10-3 to TRBJ2-1; 8 nucleotides match TRBD2. Per the germline V gene, CDR1 is ENHRY and CDR2 is SYGVKD. The V segment lost 6 bases and the J segment 5 bases; nucleotides outside the gene matches: 9. The CDR3 has 15 residues. The chain's CDR3 is CAIRPGLAGNNEQFF. DNA of the CDR3: TGTGCCATCAGACCTGGACTAGCCGGCAACAATGAGCAGTTCTTC.

The chain uses TRBV5-4 and TRBJ2-1; D might be TRBD2 (5 bases). Germline V lookup: CDR1 SGHNT, CDR2 YYREEE (reference sequence). This CDR3 region has 15 residues. Trimming cost V 4 bases and J 8 bases, with 19 bases left between them. Written as DNA, the CDR3 is TGTGCCAGCAGCGCTTCGGGATCCCCATGGGATGAGCAGTTCTTC. Protein product: CASSASGSPWDEQFF.

There are many counts of this clonotype. This chain links TRBV6-2 or TRBV6-3 with TRBJ2-1; TRBD2 is a possible D gene (5 bases). V lost 5 bases and J lost 4, with 12 bases in between. The germline V gene has CDR1 MNHEY and CDR2 SVGEGT. The CDR3 is 14 amino acids. CDR3 protein: CASSPAEWYNEQFF. The CDR3 nucleotides are TGTGCCAGCAGTCCAGCGGAATGGTACAATGAGCAGTTCTTC.

The DNA of the CDR3 is TGTGCCAGCAGTTTACAGGACAGGGCGGGCTATAATTCACCCCTCCACTTT. Protein product: CASSLQDRAGYNSPLHF. This chain joins TRBV27 and TRBJ1-6; 8 bases line up with TRBD1. The J segment lost 3 bases and the V segment lost 2 bases, leaving 6 bases of the junction unmatched. In germline, CDR1 is MNHEY, CDR2 SMNVEV (reference sequence). CDR3 length: 17 amino acids.

There are many counts of this clonotype. The V gene is TRBV10-3, the J gene TRBJ1-2; no reliable D call. Germline CDR1 is ENHRY and CDR2 is SYGVKD. V shed 4 bases and J shed 0 bases, with 15 bases lying between them. The CDR3 covers 16 residues. The CDR3 coding sequence is TGTGCCATCAGTGCGATGGTGCCGCCCACTAACTATGGCTACACCTTC. Translation: CAISAMVPPTNYGYTF.

J is TRBJ2-1 and V is TRBV5-1; 10 bases are shared with TRBD2. Germline V gene data show CDR1 as SGHRS and CDR2 as YFSETQ. This CDR3 is built from 16 residues. V trimming: 2 bases; J trimming: 7 bases; junction bases outside the gene matches: 9. The DNA for the CDR3 is TGCGCCAGCAGCTTACCTCTAGCGGGAGAGCTGAATGAGCAGTTCTTC. Protein sequence: CASSLPLAGELNEQFF. Supplemented by reference TRBV5-1 and TRBJ2-1, the full variable domain reads KAGVTQTPRYLIKTRGQQVTLSCSPISGHRSVSWYQQTPGQGLQFLFEYFSETQRNKGNFPGRFSGRQFSNSRSEMNVSTLELGDSALYLCASSLPLAGELNEQFFGPGTRLTVL.

Concerning this clonotype itself: A much larger clone lies one base from this, so it may be a read error. This chain uses TRBV7-9 with TRBJ1-6; D is unclear. CDR3 length: 15 residues. The germline CDR1 and CDR2 sequences are SEHNR and FQNEAQ (reference sequence). The CDR3 spells CASSSEAGYNSALHF. Here the CDR3 DNA reads TGTGCCAGCAGCTCAGAGGCCGGTTATAATTCAGCCCTCCACTTT.

This clonotype was counted many times. CDR3 protein: CASSPTRSANEKLFF. The DNA for the CDR3 is TGTGCCAGCAGTCCGACAAGGAGTGCTAATGAAAAACTGTTTTTT. The chain carries TRBV27 and TRBJ1-4; D is uncertain. CDR1 is MNHEY and CDR2 is SMNVEV in the germline V gene (reference sequence). CDR3 length: 15 residues. Trimming shortened V by 5 bases and J by 3 bases, and 13 bases separated the two germline ends.

There are many counts of this clonotype. The rearrangement uses TRBV2 and TRBJ1-5; D not certain. CDR1 is SNHLY, CDR2 FYNNEI, per germline. Trimming cost V 6 bases and J 6 bases, with 9 bases left between them. The CDR3 is 12 amino acids. The CDR3 here is CASRPAGQPQHF. The CDR3 DNA reads TGTGCCAGCAGGCCAGCCGGTCAGCCCCAGCATTTT.